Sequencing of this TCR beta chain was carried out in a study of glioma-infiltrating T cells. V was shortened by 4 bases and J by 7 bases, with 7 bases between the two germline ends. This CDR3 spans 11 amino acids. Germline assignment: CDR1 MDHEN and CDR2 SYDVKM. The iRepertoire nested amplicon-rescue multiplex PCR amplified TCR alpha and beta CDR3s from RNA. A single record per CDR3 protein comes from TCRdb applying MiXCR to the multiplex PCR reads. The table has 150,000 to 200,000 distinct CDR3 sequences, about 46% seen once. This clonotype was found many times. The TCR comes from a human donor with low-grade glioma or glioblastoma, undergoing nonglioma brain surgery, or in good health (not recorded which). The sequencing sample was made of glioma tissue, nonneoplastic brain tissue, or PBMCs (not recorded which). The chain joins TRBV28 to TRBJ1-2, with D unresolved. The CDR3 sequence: CASSSDGGYTF. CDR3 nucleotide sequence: TGTGCCAGCAGTTCGGACGGTGGCTACACCTTC.